This TCR beta chain was observed in a study of T cell repertoires in cytomegalovirus infection. Study summary: Signatures in public TCR beta sequences pointed to both CMV infection and matching HLA type. Study outcomes and limitations: Within the response measured ex vivo, HLA-C-restricted CMV-specific TCR beta clonotypes were dominant. Accumulated public TCR beta family frequency recognized individuals carrying CMV together with the relevant HLA.

Trimming shortened V by 1 base and J by 4 bases, and 10 bases separated the two germline ends. Per the germline V gene, CDR1 is SGHTA and CDR2 is FQGNSA. This CDR3 has 14 amino acids. Each CDR3 protein is one row after TCRdb ran MiXCR on the reads. Seen here are a few hundred thousand distinct CDR3 sequences, 15% to 20% observed once, and the top ten hold around 12%. This clonotype has a count of ten or more. Antigen specificity is unknown. The material sequenced was PBMCs. The chain couples TRBV7-2 to TRBJ2-5; no definite D call. The origin of this receptor is a human donor in good health (CMV status not recorded). Some clones in this sample may be carry-over from other donors' samples. The CDR3 loop is CASSLGSSRETQYF. The CDR3 DNA sequence: TGTGCCAGCAGCTTAGGTTCCAGCAGAGAGACCCAGTACTTC.